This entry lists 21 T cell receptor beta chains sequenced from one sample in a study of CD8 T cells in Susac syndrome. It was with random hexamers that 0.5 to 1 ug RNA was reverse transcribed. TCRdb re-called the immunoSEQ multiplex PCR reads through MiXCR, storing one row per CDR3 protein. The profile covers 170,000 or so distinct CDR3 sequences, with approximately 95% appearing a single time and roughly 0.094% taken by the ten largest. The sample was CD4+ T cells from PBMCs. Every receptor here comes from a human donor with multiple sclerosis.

CDR3 region: CASSLGGGVGTEAFF. CDR3 nucleotides: TGTGCCAGCAGCTTAGGCGGGGGAGTCGGCACTGAAGCTTTCTTT. The chain is built from TRBV7-9 and TRBJ1-1; the D gene is possibly TRBD1 (5 bases). The CDR3 extends over 15 amino acids. V gave up 1 base and J gave up 4 bases, with 13 bases separating them. Germline CDR1 and CDR2: SEHNR and FQNEAQ (reference sequence).

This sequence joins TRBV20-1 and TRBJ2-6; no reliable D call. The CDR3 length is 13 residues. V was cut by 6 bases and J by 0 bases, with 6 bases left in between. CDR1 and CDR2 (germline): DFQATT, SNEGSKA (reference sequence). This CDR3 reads CSAQSSGANVLTF. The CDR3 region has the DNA TGCAGTGCACAGAGCTCTGGGGCCAACGTCCTGACTTTC.

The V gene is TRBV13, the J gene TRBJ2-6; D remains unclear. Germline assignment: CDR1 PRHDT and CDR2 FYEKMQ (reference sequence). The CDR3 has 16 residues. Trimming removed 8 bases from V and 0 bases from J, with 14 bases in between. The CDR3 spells CASGDTTPSGANVLTF. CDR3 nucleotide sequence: TGTGCCAGCGGGGATACTACTCCCTCTGGGGCCAACGTCCTGACTTTC. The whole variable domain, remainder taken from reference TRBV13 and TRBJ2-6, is AAGVIQSPRHLIKEKRETATLKCYPIPRHDTVYWYQQGPGQDPQFLISFYEKMQSDKGSIPDRFSAQQFSDYHSELNMSSLELGDSALYFCASGDTTPSGANVLTFGAGSRLTVL.

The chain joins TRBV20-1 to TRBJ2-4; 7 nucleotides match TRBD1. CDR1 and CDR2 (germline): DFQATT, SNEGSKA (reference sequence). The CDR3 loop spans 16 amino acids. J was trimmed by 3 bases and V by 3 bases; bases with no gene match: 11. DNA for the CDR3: TGCAGTGCTAGTGGTCCAGGGGGAACGGTCAAAAACATTCAGTACTTC. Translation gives CSASGPGGTVKNIQYF.

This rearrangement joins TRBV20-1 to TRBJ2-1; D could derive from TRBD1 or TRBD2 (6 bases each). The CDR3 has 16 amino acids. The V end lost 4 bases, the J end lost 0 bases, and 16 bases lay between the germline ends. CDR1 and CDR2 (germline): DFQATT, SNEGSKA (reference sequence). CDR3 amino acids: CSAKKGGGGSYNEQFF. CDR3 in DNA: TGCAGTGCTAAGAAGGGGGGAGGCGGCTCCTACAATGAGCAGTTCTTC.

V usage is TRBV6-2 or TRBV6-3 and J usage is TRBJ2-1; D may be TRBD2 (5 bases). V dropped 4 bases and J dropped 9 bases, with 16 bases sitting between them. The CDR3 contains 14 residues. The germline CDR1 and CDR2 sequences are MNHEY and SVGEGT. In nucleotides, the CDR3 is TGTGCCAGCAGTTTAAACGGGATTAGTCGTGAGCAGTTCTTC. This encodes CASSLNGISREQFF.

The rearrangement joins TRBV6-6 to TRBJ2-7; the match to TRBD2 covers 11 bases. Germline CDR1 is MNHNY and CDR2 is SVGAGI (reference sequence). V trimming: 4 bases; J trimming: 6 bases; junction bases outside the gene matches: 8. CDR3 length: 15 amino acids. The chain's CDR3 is CASSSLAGGPSEQYF. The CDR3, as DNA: TGTGCCAGCAGTTCTCTAGCGGGGGGTCCAAGCGAGCAGTACTTC.

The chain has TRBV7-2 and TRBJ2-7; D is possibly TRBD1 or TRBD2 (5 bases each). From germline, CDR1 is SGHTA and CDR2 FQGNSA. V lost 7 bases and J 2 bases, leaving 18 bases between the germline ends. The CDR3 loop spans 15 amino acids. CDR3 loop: CASTPRGSGAYEQYF. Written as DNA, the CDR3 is TGTGCCAGCACCCCTCGGGGCTCTGGGGCCTACGAGCAGTACTTC.

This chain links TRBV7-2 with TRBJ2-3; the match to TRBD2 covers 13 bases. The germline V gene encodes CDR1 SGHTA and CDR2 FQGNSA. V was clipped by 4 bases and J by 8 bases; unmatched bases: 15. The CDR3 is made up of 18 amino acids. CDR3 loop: CASSSNPSLAGGLSTQYF. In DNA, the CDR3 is TGTGCCAGCAGCTCAAACCCCTCACTAGCGGGGGGGTTGAGTACGCAGTATTTT.

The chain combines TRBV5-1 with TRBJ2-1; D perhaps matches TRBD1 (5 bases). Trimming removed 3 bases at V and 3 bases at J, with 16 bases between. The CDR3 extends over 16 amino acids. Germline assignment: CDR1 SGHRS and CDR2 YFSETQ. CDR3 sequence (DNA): TGCGCCAGCAGCTCGAACCCTCAGGGCGACTACAATGAGCAGTTCTTC. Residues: CASSSNPQGDYNEQFF.

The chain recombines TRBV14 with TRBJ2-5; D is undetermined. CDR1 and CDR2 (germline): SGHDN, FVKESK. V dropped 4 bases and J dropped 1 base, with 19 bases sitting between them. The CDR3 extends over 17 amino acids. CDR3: CASSPLGTVSIQETQYF. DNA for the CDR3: TGTGCCAGCAGCCCCCTAGGAACAGTATCTATCCAAGAGACCCAGTACTTC.

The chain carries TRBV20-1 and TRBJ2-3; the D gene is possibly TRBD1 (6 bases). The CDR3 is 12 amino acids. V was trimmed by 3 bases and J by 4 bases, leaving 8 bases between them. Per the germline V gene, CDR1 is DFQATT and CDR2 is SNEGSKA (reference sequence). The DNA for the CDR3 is TGCAGTGCTAGGGGGGCCTCAGATACGCAGTATTTT. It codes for CSARGASDTQYF.

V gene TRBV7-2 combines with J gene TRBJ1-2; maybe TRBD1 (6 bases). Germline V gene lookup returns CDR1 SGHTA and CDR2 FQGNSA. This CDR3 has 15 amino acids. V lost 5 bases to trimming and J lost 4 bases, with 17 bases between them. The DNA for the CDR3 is TGTGCCAGCAGCGAAGGGACATGGCGGATCTATGGCTACACCTTC. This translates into CASSEGTWRIYGYTF.

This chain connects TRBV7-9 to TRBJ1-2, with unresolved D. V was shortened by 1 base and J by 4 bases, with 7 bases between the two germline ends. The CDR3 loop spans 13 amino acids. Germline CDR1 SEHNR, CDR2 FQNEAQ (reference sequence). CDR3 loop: CASSLEQIYGYTF. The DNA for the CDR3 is TGTGCCAGCAGCTTAGAGCAGATCTATGGCTACACCTTC.

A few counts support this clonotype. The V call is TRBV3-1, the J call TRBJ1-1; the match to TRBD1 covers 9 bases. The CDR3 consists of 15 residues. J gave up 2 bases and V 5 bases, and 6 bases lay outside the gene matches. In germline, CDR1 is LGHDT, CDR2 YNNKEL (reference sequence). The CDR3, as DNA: TGTGCCAGCAGCTGGAAGGGACAGGGCAACACTGAAGCTTTCTTT. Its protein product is CASSWKGQGNTEAFF.

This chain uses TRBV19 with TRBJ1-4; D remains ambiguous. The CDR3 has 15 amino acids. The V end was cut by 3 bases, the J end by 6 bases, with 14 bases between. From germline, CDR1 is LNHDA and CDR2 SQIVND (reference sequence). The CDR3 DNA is TGTGCCAGTAGTATTTCCTTAAGACACGATGAAAAACTGTTTTTT. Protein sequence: CASSISLRHDEKLFF.

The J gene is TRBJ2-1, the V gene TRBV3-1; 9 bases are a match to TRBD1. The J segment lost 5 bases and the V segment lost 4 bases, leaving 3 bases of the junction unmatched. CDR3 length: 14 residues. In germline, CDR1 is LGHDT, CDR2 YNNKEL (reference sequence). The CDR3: CASSRGTGNNEQFF. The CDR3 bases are TGTGCCAGCAGCCGCGGGACAGGGAACAATGAGCAGTTCTTC.

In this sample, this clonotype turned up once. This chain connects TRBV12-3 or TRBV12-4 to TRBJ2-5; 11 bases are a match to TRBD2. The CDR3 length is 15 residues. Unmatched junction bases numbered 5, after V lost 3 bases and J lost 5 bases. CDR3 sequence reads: CASSLRLAGYETQYF. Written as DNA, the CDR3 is TGTGCCAGCAGTTTGCGACTAGCGGGGTATGAGACCCAGTACTTC.

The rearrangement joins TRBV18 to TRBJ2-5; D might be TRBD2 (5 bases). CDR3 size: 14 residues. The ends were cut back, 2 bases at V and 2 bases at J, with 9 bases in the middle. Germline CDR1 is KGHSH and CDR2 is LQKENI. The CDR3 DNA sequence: TGTGCCAGCTCACCAAAGGACTGGCAAGAGACCCAGTACTTC. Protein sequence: CASSPKDWQETQYF. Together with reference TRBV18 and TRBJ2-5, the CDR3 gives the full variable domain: NAGVMQNPRHLVRRRGQEARLRCSPMKGHSHVYWYRQLPEEGLKFMVYLQKENIIDESGMPKERFSAEFPKEGPSILRIQQVVRGDSAAYFCASSPKDWQETQYFGPGTRLLVL.

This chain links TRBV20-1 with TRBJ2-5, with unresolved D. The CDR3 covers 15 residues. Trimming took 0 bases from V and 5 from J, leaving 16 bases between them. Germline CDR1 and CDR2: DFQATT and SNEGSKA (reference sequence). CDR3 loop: CSARDGNRDGETQYF. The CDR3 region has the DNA TGCAGTGCTAGAGATGGAAACCGCGACGGTGAGACCCAGTACTTC.

The CDR3 sequence: CASSHGQDGNTIYF. The CDR3 DNA follows: TGTGCCAGCAGCCACGGACAGGACGGAAACACCATATATTTT. J is TRBJ1-3 and V is TRBV3-1, with 7 nucleotides matching TRBD1. This CDR3 comprises 14 residues. Germline values: CDR1 LGHDT, CDR2 YNNKEL (reference sequence). V lost 3 bases, J lost 4 bases, and 3 bases stayed unmatched.